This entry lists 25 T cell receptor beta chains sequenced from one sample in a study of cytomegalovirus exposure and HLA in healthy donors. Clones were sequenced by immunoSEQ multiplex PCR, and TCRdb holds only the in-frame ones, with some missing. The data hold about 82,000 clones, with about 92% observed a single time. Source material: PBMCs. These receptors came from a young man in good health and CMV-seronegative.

CDR3 nucleotide sequence: TGTGCCAGCACCGGACAGGGAAACACTGAAGCTTTCTTT. It specifies CASTGQGNTEAFF. This chain joins TRBV2 and TRBJ1-1; 8 positions match TRBD1. Germline V gene lookup returns CDR1 SNHLY and CDR2 FYNNEI. This CDR3 is 13 amino acids long. V dropped 7 bases and J dropped 2; count of bases not matched to a gene: 3.

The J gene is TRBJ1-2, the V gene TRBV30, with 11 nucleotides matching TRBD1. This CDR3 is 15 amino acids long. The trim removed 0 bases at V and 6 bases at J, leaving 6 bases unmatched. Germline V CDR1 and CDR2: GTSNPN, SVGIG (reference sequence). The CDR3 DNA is TGTGCCTGGAGTGTATCGTGGACAGGGGGCCATGGCTACACCTTC. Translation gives CAWSVSWTGGHGYTF.

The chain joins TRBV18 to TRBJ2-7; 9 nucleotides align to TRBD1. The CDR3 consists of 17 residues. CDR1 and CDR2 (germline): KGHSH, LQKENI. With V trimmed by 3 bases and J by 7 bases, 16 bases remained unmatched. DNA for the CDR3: TGTGCCAGCTCACCTCGGTCGTTGACAGGGGGTGTGGAGGAGCAGTACTTC. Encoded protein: CASSPRSLTGGVEEQYF.

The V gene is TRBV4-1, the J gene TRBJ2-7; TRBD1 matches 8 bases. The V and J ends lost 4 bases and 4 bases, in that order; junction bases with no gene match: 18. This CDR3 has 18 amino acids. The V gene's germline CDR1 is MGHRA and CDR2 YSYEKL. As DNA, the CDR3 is TGCGCCAGCAGCCCGCGAGACAGGGGAACAAATCATCATTACGAGCAGTACTTC. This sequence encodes CASSPRDRGTNHHYEQYF.

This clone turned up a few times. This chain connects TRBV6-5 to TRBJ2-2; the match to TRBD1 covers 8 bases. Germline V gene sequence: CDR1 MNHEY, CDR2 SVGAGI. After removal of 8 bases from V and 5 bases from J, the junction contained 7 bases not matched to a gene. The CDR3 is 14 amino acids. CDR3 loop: CASYDRGGTGELFF. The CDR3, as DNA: TGTGCCAGCTACGACAGGGGTGGAACCGGGGAGCTGTTTTTT.

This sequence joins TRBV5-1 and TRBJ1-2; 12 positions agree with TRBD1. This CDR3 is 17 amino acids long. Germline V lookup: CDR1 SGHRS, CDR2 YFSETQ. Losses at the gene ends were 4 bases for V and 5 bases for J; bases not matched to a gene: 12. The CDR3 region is CASSPVPGQGAGYGYTF. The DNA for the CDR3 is TGCGCCAGCAGCCCGGTACCGGGACAGGGGGCCGGGTATGGCTACACCTTC.

CDR3 bases: TGTGCCAGCAGTGGTGAGCGAAATCAGCCCCAGCATTTT. It yields the protein CASSGERNQPQHF. The V call is TRBV6-1, the J call TRBJ1-5; no firm D call. The CDR3 loop spans 13 amino acids. V lost 4 bases, J lost 4 bases, and 8 bases lay in between. Germline lookup yields CDR1 MNHNS and CDR2 SASEGT.

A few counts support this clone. CDR3 in amino acids: CASSDRQAGGYGYTF. The CDR3 DNA follows: TGTGCCAGCAGTGATCGGCAGGCGGGGGGCTATGGCTACACCTTC. V gene TRBV25-1 combines with J gene TRBJ1-2; TRBD1 might be the D (5 bases). The CDR3 sequence is 15 residues long. Germline CDR1 and CDR2: MGHDK and SYGVNS. Trimming pared 3 bases from V and 4 bases from J, leaving 15 bases between.

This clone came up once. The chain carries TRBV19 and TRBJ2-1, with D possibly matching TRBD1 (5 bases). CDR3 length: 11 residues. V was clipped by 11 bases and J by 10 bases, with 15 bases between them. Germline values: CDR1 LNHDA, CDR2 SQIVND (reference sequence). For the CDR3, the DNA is TGTGCCGTTTCTTCAGGGCCCGAGCAGTTCTTC. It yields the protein CAVSSGPEQFF.

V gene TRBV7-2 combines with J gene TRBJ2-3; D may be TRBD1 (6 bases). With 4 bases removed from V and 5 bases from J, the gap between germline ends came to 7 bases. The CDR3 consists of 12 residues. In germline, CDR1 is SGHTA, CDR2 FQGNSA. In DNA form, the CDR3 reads TGTGCCAGCAGCTCAGGGGTAGATACGCAGTATTTT. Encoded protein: CASSSGVDTQYF.

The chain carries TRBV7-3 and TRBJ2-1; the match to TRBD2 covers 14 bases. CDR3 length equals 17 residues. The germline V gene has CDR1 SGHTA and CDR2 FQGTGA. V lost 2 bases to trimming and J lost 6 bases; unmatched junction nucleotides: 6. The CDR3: CASSLGLAGGYGNEQFF. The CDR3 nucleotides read TGTGCCAGCAGCTTAGGACTAGCGGGAGGTTATGGCAATGAGCAGTTCTTC. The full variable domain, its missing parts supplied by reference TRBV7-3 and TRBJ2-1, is GAGVSQTPSNKVTEKGKYVELRCDPISGHTALYWYRQSLGQGPEFLIYFQGTGAADDSGLPNDRFFAVRPEGSVSTLKIQRTERGDSAVYLCASSLGLAGGYGNEQFFGPGTRLTVL.

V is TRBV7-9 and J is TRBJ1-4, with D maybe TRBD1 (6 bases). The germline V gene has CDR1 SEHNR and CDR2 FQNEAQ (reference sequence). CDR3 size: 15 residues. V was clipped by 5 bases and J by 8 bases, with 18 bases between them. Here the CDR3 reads CASSPRDTWEEKLFF. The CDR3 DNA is TGTGCCAGCAGCCCACGGGACACATGGGAGGAAAAACTGTTTTTT.

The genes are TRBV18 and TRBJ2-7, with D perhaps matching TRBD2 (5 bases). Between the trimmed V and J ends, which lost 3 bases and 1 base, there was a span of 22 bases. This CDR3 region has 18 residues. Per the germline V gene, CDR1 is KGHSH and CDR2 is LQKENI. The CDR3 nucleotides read TGTGCCAGCTCACCTTCCTTCGATTGGACTGGCATTTCCTACGAGCAGTACTTC. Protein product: CASSPSFDWTGISYEQYF.

This CDR3 reads CASRLTQSTDTQYF. Here the CDR3 DNA reads TGTGCCAGCAGACTGACACAGAGCACAGATACGCAGTATTTT. The chain combines TRBV6-6 with TRBJ2-3; D gene unclear. CDR1 and CDR2 (germline): MNHNY, SVGAGI (reference sequence). Trimming removed 6 bases at V and 0 bases at J, with 10 bases between. This CDR3 comprises 14 residues.

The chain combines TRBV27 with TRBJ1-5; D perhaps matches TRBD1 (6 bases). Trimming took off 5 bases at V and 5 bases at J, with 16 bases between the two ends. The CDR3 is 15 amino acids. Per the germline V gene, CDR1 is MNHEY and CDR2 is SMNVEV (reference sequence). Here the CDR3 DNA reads TGTGCCAGCAGTCGACACAGGGAATTCGATCAGCCCCAGCATTTT. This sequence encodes CASSRHREFDQPQHF.

The DNA of the CDR3 is TGTGCCTGGAGTGGTGGTAGAGAGGAAGGGGGTTTCTTT. Protein sequence: CAWSGGREEGGFF. The chain joins TRBV30 to TRBJ1-1, with a tentative D call TRBD1 (6 bases). The CDR3 spans 13 residues. V lost 1 base and J lost 13, with 19 bases in between. Germline CDR1 reads GTSNPN; CDR2 reads SVGIG (reference sequence).

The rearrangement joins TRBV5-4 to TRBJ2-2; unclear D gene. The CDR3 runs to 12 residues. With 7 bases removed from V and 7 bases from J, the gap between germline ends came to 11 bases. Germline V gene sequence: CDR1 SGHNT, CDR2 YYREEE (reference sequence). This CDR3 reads CASGVPHGELFF. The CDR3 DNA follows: TGTGCCAGCGGAGTACCTCACGGGGAGCTGTTTTTT.

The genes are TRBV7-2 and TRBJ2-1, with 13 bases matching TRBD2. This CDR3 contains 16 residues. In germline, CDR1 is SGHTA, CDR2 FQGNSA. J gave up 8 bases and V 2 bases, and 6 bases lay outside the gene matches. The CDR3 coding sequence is TGTGCCAGCAGCTTATACACTAGCGGGGGGGACTATGAGCAGTTCTTC. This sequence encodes CASSLYTSGGDYEQFF.

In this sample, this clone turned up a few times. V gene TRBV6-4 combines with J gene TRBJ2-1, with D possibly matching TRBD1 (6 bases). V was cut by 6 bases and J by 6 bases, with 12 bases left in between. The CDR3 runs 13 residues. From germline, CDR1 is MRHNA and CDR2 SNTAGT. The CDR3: CASSLGGVNEQFF. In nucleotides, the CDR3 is TGTGCCAGCAGCCTTGGGGGCGTCAATGAGCAGTTCTTC.

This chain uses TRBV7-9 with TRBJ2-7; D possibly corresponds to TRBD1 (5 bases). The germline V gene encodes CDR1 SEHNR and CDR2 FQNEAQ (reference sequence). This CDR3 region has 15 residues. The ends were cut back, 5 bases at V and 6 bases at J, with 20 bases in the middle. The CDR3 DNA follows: TGTGCCAGCAGCGCACGATGGGGCAAGGCGGCCGAGCAGTACTTC. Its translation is CASSARWGKAAEQYF.

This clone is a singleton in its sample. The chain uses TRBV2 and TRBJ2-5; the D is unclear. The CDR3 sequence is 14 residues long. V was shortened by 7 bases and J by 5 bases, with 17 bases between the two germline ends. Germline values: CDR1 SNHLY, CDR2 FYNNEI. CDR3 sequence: CASTLGAGGETQYF. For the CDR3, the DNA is TGTGCCAGCACGTTAGGAGCTGGTGGCGAGACCCAGTACTTC.

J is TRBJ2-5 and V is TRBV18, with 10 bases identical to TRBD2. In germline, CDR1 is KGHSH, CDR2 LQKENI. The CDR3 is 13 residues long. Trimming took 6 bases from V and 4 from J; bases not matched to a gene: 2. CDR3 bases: TGTGCCAGCTCGCGGACTAGCGGAGAGACCCAGTACTTC. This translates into CASSRTSGETQYF.

The CDR3 DNA reads TGTGCCAGCAGCCCGGGTACGGGGAACACTGAAGCTTTCTTT. Translated, it gives CASSPGTGNTEAFF. This chain connects TRBV5-4 to TRBJ1-1, with D unresolved. CDR3 length: 14 residues. V lost 4 bases, J lost 1 base, and 11 bases lay in between. Germline values: CDR1 SGHNT, CDR2 YYREEE (reference sequence).

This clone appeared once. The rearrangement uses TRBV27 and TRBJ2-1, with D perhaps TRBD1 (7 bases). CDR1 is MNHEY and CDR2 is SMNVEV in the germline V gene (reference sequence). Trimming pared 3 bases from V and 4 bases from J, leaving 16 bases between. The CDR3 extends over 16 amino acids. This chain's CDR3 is CASSLSSGGRYNEQFF. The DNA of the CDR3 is TGTGCCAGCAGTTTGAGTTCAGGGGGGAGGTACAATGAGCAGTTCTTC.

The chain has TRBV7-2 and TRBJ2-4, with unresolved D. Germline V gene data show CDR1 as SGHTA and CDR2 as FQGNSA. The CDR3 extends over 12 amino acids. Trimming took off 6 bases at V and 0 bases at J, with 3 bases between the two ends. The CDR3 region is CASSIAKNIQYF. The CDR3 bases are TGTGCCAGCAGTATAGCCAAAAACATTCAGTACTTC.